These 23 T cell receptor beta chains came from one sample sequenced in a study of T cells in narcolepsy. TCRdb's copy holds only in-frame clones and misses some; the assay was immunoSEQ multiplex PCR. Counted here are 31,000 or so clones, around 90% occurring once; the ten biggest clones make up around 1.2%. The sample comprised CD45RA- memory CD4+ T cells from PBMCs. The receptor set was obtained from a human donor with narcolepsy.

This rearrangement joins TRBV2 to TRBJ2-3, with 12 bases matching TRBD2. The CDR3 loop spans 16 amino acids. Per germline, CDR1 SNHLY and CDR2 FYNNEI. V lost 7 bases to trimming and J lost 0 bases; unmatched junction nucleotides: 5. CDR3 in amino acids: CASILAGGPSTDTQYF. CDR3 sequence (DNA): TGTGCCAGCATCCTAGCGGGAGGGCCGAGCACAGATACGCAGTATTTT.

V usage is TRBV9 and J usage is TRBJ2-7, with D maybe TRBD1 (6 bases). The V end was cut by 2 bases, the J end by 1 base, with 13 bases between. The length of the CDR3 is 15 residues. Germline V gene data show CDR1 as SGDLS and CDR2 as YYNGEE. CDR3: CASSVGATGSYEQYF. In DNA form, the CDR3 reads TGTGCCAGCAGCGTGGGGGCCACAGGGTCCTACGAGCAGTACTTC. Combining the CDR3 with reference TRBV9 and TRBJ2-7 gives the whole variable domain DSGVTQTPKHLITATGQRVTLRCSPRSGDLSVYWYQQSLDQGLQFLIQYYNGEERAKGNILERFSAQQFPDLHSELNLSSLELGDSALYFCASSVGATGSYEQYFGPGTRLTVT.

The chain recombines TRBV5-1 with TRBJ1-2; D remains ambiguous. The V gene lost 0 bases and the J gene lost 4 bases, with 7 bases spanning the gap. CDR3 length equals 13 residues. The V gene's germline CDR1 is SGHRS and CDR2 YFSETQ. The CDR3 loop is CASSLDPFYGYTF. CDR3 in DNA: TGCGCCAGCAGCTTGGACCCCTTCTATGGCTACACCTTC.

The rearrangement joins TRBV19 to TRBJ2-3, with TRBD2 matching 7 bases. Trimming cost V 7 bases and J 0 bases; bases outside gene matches: 16. The CDR3 has 18 residues. Germline V CDR1 and CDR2: LNHDA, SQIVND (reference sequence). The CDR3 region is CASISLAGEGSSTDTQYF. CDR3 sequence (DNA): TGTGCCAGTATCAGCCTCGCGGGAGAGGGGTCTAGCACAGATACGCAGTATTTT.

The genes are TRBV2 and TRBJ2-5, with D possibly TRBD2 on 5 matching bases. V was cut by 3 bases and J by 3 bases, with 8 bases left in between. CDR1 is SNHLY and CDR2 is FYNNEI in the germline V gene. The CDR3 sequence is 13 residues long. The CDR3 DNA is TGTGCCAGCAGTGACAGGAGGAAAGAGACCCAGTACTTC. Protein product: CASSDRRKETQYF.

The gene calls are TRBV5-1 and TRBJ2-2; 7 bases line up with TRBD1. V lost 2 bases, J lost 4 bases, and 8 bases stayed unmatched. The germline V gene has CDR1 SGHRS and CDR2 YFSETQ. The CDR3 covers 16 residues. The CDR3 loop reads CASSFTEGAITGELFF. The CDR3 DNA follows: TGCGCCAGCAGCTTTACTGAGGGGGCGATCACCGGGGAGCTGTTTTTT. Using reference TRBV5-1 and TRBJ2-2 for the parts outside the CDR3, the full variable domain is KAGVTQTPRYLIKTRGQQVTLSCSPISGHRSVSWYQQTPGQGLQFLFEYFSETQRNKGNFPGRFSGRQFSNSRSEMNVSTLELGDSALYLCASSFTEGAITGELFFGEGSRLTVL.

V is TRBV4-2 and J is TRBJ2-7; 9 bases align to TRBD2. The length of the CDR3 is 15 residues. V lost 4 bases to trimming and J lost 3 bases; unmatched junction nucleotides: 7. CDR1 and CDR2 from the germline V gene are LGHNA and YNFKEQ. Written as DNA, the CDR3 is TGTGCCAGCAGCCCGGGTAGCGGGGGCTTCTACGAGCAGTACTTC. This sequence encodes CASSPGSGGFYEQYF.

The chain carries TRBV5-4 and TRBJ1-2; 7 nucleotides align to TRBD1. The V segment lost 0 bases and the J segment 0 bases; nucleotides outside the gene matches: 5. Per the germline V gene, CDR1 is SGHNT and CDR2 is YYREEE (reference sequence). The CDR3 is 16 amino acids. This CDR3 reads CASSLARDSANYGYTF. In DNA, the CDR3 is TGTGCCAGCAGCTTGGCCCGGGACAGTGCTAACTATGGCTACACCTTC.

This clone was observed a handful of times. The chain links TRBV4-3 to TRBJ1-2; perhaps TRBD1 as D (6 bases). Germline V CDR1 and CDR2: LGHNA, YSLEER. The germline V and J ends were trimmed by 0 bases and 4 bases, with 15 bases remaining between them. The length of the CDR3 is 16 residues. CDR3 sequence: CASSQDFVGGVYGYTF. The CDR3 nucleotides are TGCGCCAGCAGCCAAGATTTTGTCGGGGGCGTCTATGGCTACACCTTC.

The V call is TRBV7-2, the J call TRBJ2-5; D gene unclear. The V and J ends lost 4 bases and 4 bases respectively, with 10 bases between them. Germline V gene sequence: CDR1 SGHTA, CDR2 FQGNSA. This CDR3 is 13 amino acids long. Written as DNA, the CDR3 is TGTGCCAGCAGCTCGGAGCTCCGAGAGACCCAGTACTTC. It yields the protein CASSSELRETQYF.

The V call is TRBV29-1, the J call TRBJ2-5; D gene unclear. The CDR3 is 14 amino acids. Per the germline V gene, CDR1 is SQVTM and CDR2 is ANQGSEA. V dropped 3 bases and J dropped 0 bases, with 11 bases sitting between them. The CDR3: CSVESPRYQETQYF. CDR3 nucleotide sequence: TGCAGCGTTGAGAGCCCACGGTACCAAGAGACCCAGTACTTC.

The table lists this clone with a count of one. This chain connects TRBV27 to TRBJ1-4; 7 nucleotides match TRBD1. This CDR3 comprises 17 residues. J lost 3 bases, V lost 6 bases, and 13 bases had no gene match. Looked up from germline, CDR1 is MNHEY and CDR2 is SMNVEV (reference sequence). The CDR3 nucleotides are TGTGCCAGCAGCCGGCGACAGGGAGGGACCTCTAATGAAAAACTGTTTTTT. As protein: CASSRRQGGTSNEKLFF.

The CDR3, as DNA: TGCGCCAGCAGCTTAGCCCCATTGAGCTCTGGAAACACCATATATTTT. Its protein is CASSLAPLSSGNTIYF. This chain links TRBV5-1 with TRBJ1-3; no clear D gene. Trimming left V 2 bases short and J 0 bases short, with 12 bases between. This CDR3 spans 16 amino acids. Germline V gene data show CDR1 as SGHRS and CDR2 as YFSETQ.

This clone was counted once. The chain is built from TRBV2 and TRBJ1-4; TRBD1 might be the D (5 bases). Germline V lookup: CDR1 SNHLY, CDR2 FYNNEI. Trimming pared 4 bases from V and 13 bases from J, leaving 16 bases between. The CDR3 totals 13 residues. CDR3 residues: CASSGDLKLALFF. CDR3 sequence (DNA): TGTGCCAGCAGTGGGGACCTAAAACTAGCACTGTTTTTT.

The chain recombines TRBV5-1 with TRBJ1-1; D might be TRBD1 (6 bases). Looked up from germline, CDR1 is SGHRS and CDR2 is YFSETQ. The V and J ends lost 6 bases and 2 bases respectively, with 14 bases between them. This CDR3 comprises 14 residues. The CDR3 is CASKAGQHNTEAFF. The CDR3 coding sequence is TGCGCCAGCAAAGCTGGACAGCATAACACTGAAGCTTTCTTT.

The CDR3 sequence: CASSLLGQVNTEAFF. CDR3 nucleotides: TGTGCCAGCAGCTTGTTGGGGCAGGTGAACACTGAAGCTTTCTTT. The chain recombines TRBV5-5 with TRBJ1-1; perhaps TRBD1 as D (5 bases). V lost 1 base, J lost 0 bases, and 10 bases lay in between. CDR3 length: 15 amino acids. Germline-derived CDR1 and CDR2 are SGHKS and YYEKEE (reference sequence).

This clone came up once. The chain carries TRBV28 and TRBJ1-2; D is unresolved. Germline V gene data show CDR1 as MDHEN and CDR2 as SYDVKM. The CDR3 has 13 residues. V was trimmed by 3 bases and J by 8 bases, leaving 13 bases between them. The CDR3 coding sequence is TGTGCCAGCAGTTTGTGGAGAACGAACGGCTACACCTTC. It translates to CASSLWRTNGYTF.

The chain carries TRBV5-1 and TRBJ1-2; D ambiguous. The CDR3 sequence is 13 residues long. Deletions cut 0 bases from V and 5 bases from J, with 8 bases between. Germline CDR1 SGHRS, CDR2 YFSETQ. DNA of the CDR3: TGCGCCAGCAGCTTGGCCCAGAATTATGGCTACACCTTC. It is translated as CASSLAQNYGYTF.

CDR3 in DNA: TGTGCCAGCAGTGAACGGCAGGGCCCAGATACGCAGTATTTT. Translating gives CASSERQGPDTQYF. The V call is TRBV6-1, the J call TRBJ2-3; tentatively, D is TRBD1 (5 bases). The CDR3 length is 14 residues. Trimming cost V 2 bases and J 4 bases, with 10 bases left between them. The V gene's germline CDR1 is MNHNS and CDR2 SASEGT.

The rearrangement links TRBV19 to TRBJ1-5; 11 nucleotides align to TRBD1. The CDR3 covers 16 residues. J lost 4 bases, V lost 5 bases, and 7 bases had no gene match. From germline, CDR1 is LNHDA and CDR2 SQIVND (reference sequence). CDR3 loop: CASSPPDRGRNQPQHF. The CDR3 DNA reads TGTGCCAGTAGTCCCCCGGACAGGGGGCGGAATCAGCCCCAGCATTTT.

The chain has TRBV28 and TRBJ1-2; perhaps TRBD1 as D (6 bases). V lost 5 bases and J lost 5, with 12 bases in between. Germline values: CDR1 MDHEN, CDR2 SYDVKM. CDR3 size: 13 residues. Here the CDR3 reads CASSARTAYGYTF. For the CDR3, the DNA is TGTGCCAGCAGTGCCCGGACAGCGTATGGCTACACCTTC.

This chain uses TRBV5-1 with TRBJ2-5; a possible D gene is TRBD2 (5 bases). The CDR3 runs 14 residues. Trimming took 4 bases from V and 3 from J, leaving 13 bases between them. Germline V gene data show CDR1 as SGHRS and CDR2 as YFSETQ. The CDR3 DNA reads as TGCGCCAGCAGCCCGAGGAGCGGTGAAGAGACCCAGTACTTC. Its translation is CASSPRSGEETQYF.

The CDR3 DNA reads TGCGCCAGCAGTGAGGACAGCGCAACCTACGAGCAGTACTTC. Its protein is CASSEDSATYEQYF. The chain recombines TRBV10-1 with TRBJ2-7, with a possible D match to TRBD1 (5 bases). This CDR3 comprises 14 residues. The germline V gene has CDR1 WNHNN and CDR2 SYGVQD (reference sequence). V dropped 2 bases and J dropped 2 bases, with 10 bases sitting between them.